Listed here is a single T cell receptor beta chain. This sample is part of a study of blood T cell repertoires in COVID-19. Germline V gene lookup returns CDR1 SEHNR and CDR2 FQNEAQ (reference sequence). The CDR3 is made up of 13 amino acids. Trimming pared 3 bases from V and 6 bases from J, leaving 11 bases between. Assay: immunoSEQ multiplex PCR; the TCRdb copy retains only in-frame clones and omits some. The sample holds 350,000 or so clones; about 90% are singletons and the top ten take under 1.2%. The sample comprised PBMCs or T cells enriched from blood (not recorded which). The V gene is TRBV7-9, the J gene TRBJ1-2; no clear D. This clonotype originated in a woman in her twenties or thirties who had been exposed to COVID-19. CDR3 nucleotide sequence: TGTGCCAGCAGCTTTGAGGCAGCCCATGGCTACACCTTC. Residues: CASSFEAAHGYTF.